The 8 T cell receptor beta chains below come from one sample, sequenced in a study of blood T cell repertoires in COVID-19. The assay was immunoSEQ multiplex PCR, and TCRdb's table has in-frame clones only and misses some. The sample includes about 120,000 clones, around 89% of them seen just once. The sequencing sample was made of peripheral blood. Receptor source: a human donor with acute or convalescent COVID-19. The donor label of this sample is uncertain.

DNA for the CDR3: TGCGCCAGCAGCTTAACAGGGGGCGACTACGAGCAGTACTTC. Residues: CASSLTGGDYEQYF. The chain has TRBV5-1 and TRBJ2-7; TRBD1 aligns across 9 bases. Trimming took 2 bases from V and 3 from J; bases not matched to a gene: 3. Germline V CDR1 and CDR2: SGHRS, YFSETQ. CDR3 length: 14 amino acids.

In DNA form, the CDR3 reads TGTGCCAGCAGTTTACTGCCTAGCGGGACCTACGAGCAGTACTTC. Translated, it gives CASSLLPSGTYEQYF. This sequence joins TRBV27 and TRBJ2-7; the match to TRBD2 covers 9 bases. J gave up 2 bases and V 2 bases, and 4 bases lay outside the gene matches. The CDR3 sequence is 15 residues long. Germline lookup yields CDR1 MNHEY and CDR2 SMNVEV (reference sequence).

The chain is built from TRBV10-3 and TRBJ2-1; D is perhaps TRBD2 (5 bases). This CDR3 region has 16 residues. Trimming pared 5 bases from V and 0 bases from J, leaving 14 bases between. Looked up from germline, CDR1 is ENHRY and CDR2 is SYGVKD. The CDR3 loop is CAISYEGDGSYNEQFF. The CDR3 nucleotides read TGTGCCATCAGTTACGAGGGAGATGGCTCCTACAATGAGCAGTTCTTC.

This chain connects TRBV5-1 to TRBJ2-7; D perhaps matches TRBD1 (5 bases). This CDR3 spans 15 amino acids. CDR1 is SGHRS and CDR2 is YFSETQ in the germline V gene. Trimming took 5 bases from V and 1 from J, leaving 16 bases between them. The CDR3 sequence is CASRLGQGSSYEQYF. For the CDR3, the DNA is TGCGCCAGCAGATTAGGGCAGGGAAGTTCCTACGAGCAGTACTTC. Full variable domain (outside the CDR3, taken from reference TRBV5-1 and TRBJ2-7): KAGVTQTPRYLIKTRGQQVTLSCSPISGHRSVSWYQQTPGQGLQFLFEYFSETQRNKGNFPGRFSGRQFSNSRSEMNVSTLELGDSALYLCASRLGQGSSYEQYFGPGTRLTVT.

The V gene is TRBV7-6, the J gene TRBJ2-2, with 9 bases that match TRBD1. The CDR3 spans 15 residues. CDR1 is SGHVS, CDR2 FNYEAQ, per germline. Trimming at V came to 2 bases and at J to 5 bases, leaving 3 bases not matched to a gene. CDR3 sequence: CASSLRTGVTGELFF. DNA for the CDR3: TGTGCCAGCAGCTTACGGACAGGGGTTACCGGGGAGCTGTTTTTT.

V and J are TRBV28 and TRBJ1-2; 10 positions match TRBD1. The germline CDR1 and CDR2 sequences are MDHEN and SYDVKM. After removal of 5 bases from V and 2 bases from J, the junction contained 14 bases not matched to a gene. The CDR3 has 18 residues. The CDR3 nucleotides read TGTGCCAGCAGTATCATTCCGGGACAGGGGATGAGAAACTATGGCTACACCTTC. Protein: CASSIIPGQGMRNYGYTF.

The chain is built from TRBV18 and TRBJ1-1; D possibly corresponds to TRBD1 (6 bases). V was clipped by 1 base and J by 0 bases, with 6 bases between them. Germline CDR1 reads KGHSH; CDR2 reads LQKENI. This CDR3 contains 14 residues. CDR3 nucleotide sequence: TGTGCCAGCTCACCACGACAGGTGAACACTGAAGCTTTCTTT. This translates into CASSPRQVNTEAFF.

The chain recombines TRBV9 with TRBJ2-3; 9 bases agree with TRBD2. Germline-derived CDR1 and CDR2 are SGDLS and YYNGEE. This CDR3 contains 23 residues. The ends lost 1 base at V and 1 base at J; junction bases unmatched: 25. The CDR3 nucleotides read TGTGCCAGCAGCGTAACTCCCTCATACCGGTCGCGGGGGGGCGGGCGAGGCACAGATACGCAGTATTTT. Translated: CASSVTPSYRSRGGGRGTDTQYF.